One sample yielded the 25 T cell receptor beta chains listed below, sequenced in a study of vaccination and CD4 T cells after COVID-19 (dated by TCRdb to between 2021 and 2023). The library came from PCR. Sequencer: Illumina iSeq 100. DNA from cultured CD4+ T cells was subjected to TCR sequencing with the Oncomine TCR Beta short-read assay at the Johns Hopkins FTIC core. In TCRdb, the public reads were trimmed at Q25 with fastp and aligned with MiXCR, with productive beta chains retained. When rows share a CDR3 protein, they turn into one entry using the most common DNA and genes. The sample data list roughly 16,000 distinct CDR3 sequences, and approximately 50% of these were observed just once. The ten largest clones capture around 3.5% of the sample. The intended sense of this specimen's treatment or condition label: approximately 11-day PBMC culture with coronavirus spike peptide pools or control peptides (ViraFEST assay).

The antigens these receptors bind are not known. The material was CD4+ T cells from blood, cultured in vitro, obtained before SARS-CoV-2 vaccination. Source of these receptors: a human donor who had recovered from COVID-19.

The V call is TRBV18, the J call TRBJ2-7; D is unresolved. V dropped 6 bases and J dropped 2 bases, with 8 bases sitting between them. Per germline, CDR1 KGHSH and CDR2 LQKENI. This CDR3 is built from 12 residues. The CDR3 DNA is TGTGCCAGCTCCCCTCCAACCTACGAGCAGTACTTC. Translated, it gives CASSPPTYEQYF.

This clonotype has more than one count but fewer than ten. The rearrangement links TRBV6-4 to TRBJ1-2, with a possible D match to TRBD1 (5 bases). With 6 bases removed from V and 7 bases from J, the gap between germline ends came to 15 bases. CDR3 size: 13 residues. Germline loops: CDR1 MRHNA, CDR2 SNTAGT. This chain's CDR3 is CASRPGGVGGYTF. In nucleotides, the CDR3 is TGTGCCAGCAGGCCCGGGGGGGTCGGTGGCTACACCTTC.

The V gene is TRBV28, the J gene TRBJ2-7; D call uncertain. The CDR3 is made up of 12 amino acids. Trimming removed 8 bases at V and 2 bases at J, with 10 bases between. Germline assignment: CDR1 MDHEN and CDR2 SYDVKM. This CDR3 reads CASRGLTYEQYF. Written as DNA, the CDR3 is TGTGCCAGCCGCGGTTTAACCTACGAGCAGTACTTC.

This sequence joins TRBV30 and TRBJ2-5; TRBD2 agrees at 9 bases. The CDR3 length is 18 residues. Germline lookup yields CDR1 GTSNPN and CDR2 SVGIG (reference sequence). V lost 3 bases to trimming and J lost 4 bases; unmatched junction nucleotides: 18. The CDR3 region has the DNA TGTGCCTGGAGCCCTGAAAGATCCGGGACTAGCCCTCGAGAGACCCAGTACTTC. Its protein is CAWSPERSGTSPRETQYF. The whole variable domain, remainder taken from reference TRBV30 and TRBJ2-5, is SQTIHQWPATLVQPVGSPLSLECTVEGTSNPNLYWYRQAAGRGLQLLFYSVGIGQISSEVPQNLSASRPQDRQFILSSKKLLLSDSGFYLCAWSPERSGTSPRETQYFGPGTRLLVL.

The sample holds one count of this clonotype. The gene calls are TRBV7-9 and TRBJ2-7; no clear D. CDR1 is SEHNR and CDR2 is FQNEAQ in the germline V gene (reference sequence). Trimming left V 2 bases short and J 4 bases short, with 12 bases between. The CDR3 runs 14 residues. The CDR3 loop is CASSLTAFDYEQYF. Here the CDR3 DNA reads TGTGCCAGCAGCTTAACAGCGTTCGATTACGAGCAGTACTTC.

The chain employs TRBV20-1 and TRBJ1-1, with 7 bases lining up with TRBD1. This CDR3 region has 14 residues. The trim removed 6 bases at V and 1 base at J, leaving 8 bases unmatched. CDR1 and CDR2 from the germline V gene are DFQATT and SNEGSKA (reference sequence). DNA of the CDR3: TGCAGTGCGCCGAACAGGGGTAAGAACACTGAAGCTTTCTTT. Translating gives CSAPNRGKNTEAFF.

This rearrangement joins TRBV29-1 to TRBJ2-7; D is perhaps TRBD1 or TRBD2 (6 bases each). CDR3 length: 12 residues. The germline gives CDR1 SQVTM, CDR2 ANQGSEA. V lost 4 bases and J 2 bases, leaving 9 bases between the germline ends. CDR3 amino acids: CSVGRGPYEQYF. In nucleotides, the CDR3 is TGCAGCGTTGGACGGGGGCCCTACGAGCAGTACTTC.

This clonotype showed up just once. The J gene is TRBJ1-2, the V gene TRBV28; D is uncertain. Trimming pared 6 bases from V and 7 bases from J, leaving 9 bases between. CDR1 MDHEN and CDR2 SYDVKM come from the germline V gene. The CDR3 consists of 11 residues. The chain's CDR3 is CASSLPSGYTF. CDR3 nucleotides: TGTGCCAGCAGCCTTCCGTCTGGCTACACCTTC.

The chain has TRBV5-8 and TRBJ1-2; 9 bases map to TRBD1. This CDR3 region has 15 residues. The V and J ends lost 1 base and 7 bases, in that order; junction bases with no gene match: 8. CDR1 is SGHTS and CDR2 is YDEGEE in the germline V gene. The CDR3 DNA reads as TGTGCCAGCAGCTTGATACAGGGGGCGCCGGGTGGCTACACCTTC. It translates to CASSLIQGAPGGYTF.

The V call is TRBV5-1, the J call TRBJ2-3; weak D call: TRBD1 (6 bases). This CDR3 contains 14 residues. Germline CDR1 is SGHRS and CDR2 is YFSETQ. Trimming took off 0 bases at V and 1 base at J, with 6 bases between the two ends. The CDR3 DNA sequence: TGCGCCAGCAGCTTGGAGGGGGGCACAGATACGCAGTATTTT. Amino acid sequence: CASSLEGGTDTQYF. The full variable domain, completed using reference TRBV5-1 and TRBJ2-3, is KAGVTQTPRYLIKTRGQQVTLSCSPISGHRSVSWYQQTPGQGLQFLFEYFSETQRNKGNFPGRFSGRQFSNSRSEMNVSTLELGDSALYLCASSLEGGTDTQYFGPGTRLTVL.

This clonotype has just a few counts. The CDR3 region is CASSPGTAVWETQYF. CDR3 DNA: TGTGCCAGCAGTCCCGGGACAGCCGTTTGGGAGACCCAGTACTTC. The J gene is TRBJ2-5, the V gene TRBV7-8; TRBD1 matches at 7 bases. CDR1 SGHVS and CDR2 FQNEAQ come from the germline V gene. V gave up 6 bases and J gave up 5 bases; unmatched junction bases: 12. This CDR3 has 15 residues. Full variable domain (remainder filled in from reference TRBV7-8 and TRBJ2-5): GAGVSQSPRYKVAKRGQDVALRCDPISGHVSLFWYQQALGQGPEFLTYFQNEAQLDKSGLPSDRFFAERPEGSVSTLKIQRTQQEDSAVYLCASSPGTAVWETQYFGPGTRLLVL.

This clonotype was detected only a few times. The chain combines TRBV20-1 with TRBJ1-1, with unresolved D. CDR3 length equals 13 residues. Per the germline V gene, CDR1 is DFQATT and CDR2 is SNEGSKA (reference sequence). V lost 1 base to trimming and J lost 0 bases, with 6 bases between them. As DNA, the CDR3 is TGCAGTGCTAGAGCCATTATGAACACTGAAGCTTTCTTT. Translated: CSARAIMNTEAFF.

The chain joins TRBV27 to TRBJ1-1; no reliable D call. Germline V gives CDR1 MNHEY, CDR2 SMNVEV (reference sequence). V was shortened by 4 bases and J by 4 bases, with 16 bases between the two germline ends. The CDR3 is 15 residues long. CDR3 sequence: CASSSRVAGGTEAFF. The CDR3 nucleotides read TGTGCCAGCAGTTCTAGGGTCGCAGGAGGCACTGAAGCTTTCTTT.

This chain links TRBV28 with TRBJ1-2, with D possibly TRBD1 on 5 matching bases. Between the trimmed V and J ends, which lost 8 bases and 2 bases, there was a span of 12 bases. The V gene's germline CDR1 is MDHEN and CDR2 SYDVKM. The CDR3 length is 13 residues. The CDR3 bases are TGTGCCAGCTGGGACGTCTTAAACTATGGCTACACCTTC. It codes for CASWDVLNYGYTF.

Concerning this clonotype itself: One end of the junction varies from germline; a read error may be responsible. The V call is TRBV6-1, the J call TRBJ1-3; 7 bases agree with TRBD1. The CDR3 consists of 14 residues. From germline, CDR1 is MNHNS and CDR2 SASEGT. The CDR3 DNA follows: TGTGCCAGCAGTACAGGGGCCTCTGGGAACACCATATATTTT. This codes for CASSTGASGNTIYF.

The rearrangement links TRBV6-2 or TRBV6-3 to TRBJ1-2; TRBD1 agrees at 9 bases. The CDR3 sequence is 15 residues long. Germline V lookup: CDR1 MNHEY, CDR2 SVGEGT. The V gene end was trimmed by 5 bases and the J gene end by 0 bases; junction bases not matched to a gene: 4. The CDR3 spells CASSPGTGTNYGYTF. CDR3 in DNA: TGTGCCAGCAGTCCCGGGACAGGGACTAACTATGGCTACACCTTC.

This chain connects TRBV27 to TRBJ2-1, with D tentatively TRBD2 (7 bases). Germline CDR1 reads MNHEY; CDR2 reads SMNVEV (reference sequence). The length of the CDR3 is 15 residues. V was cut by 4 bases and J by 4 bases, with 14 bases left in between. CDR3 residues: CASSWTGGRYNEQFF. The CDR3 DNA reads as TGTGCCAGCAGTTGGACGGGGGGCCGATACAATGAGCAGTTCTTC.

This chain joins TRBV11-1 and TRBJ2-1, with 10 nucleotides matching TRBD1. Germline CDR1 SGHAT, CDR2 FQDESV (reference sequence). With V trimmed by 4 bases and J by 8 bases, 5 bases remained unmatched. This CDR3 comprises 14 residues. The CDR3 coding sequence is TGTGCCAGCAGCTCCCTGGACAGGGGGGATGAGCAGTTCTTC. This translates into CASSSLDRGDEQFF.

In this sample, this clonotype turned up a few times. This chain connects TRBV2 to TRBJ2-5, with D perhaps matching TRBD1 or TRBD2 (5 bases each). CDR1 and CDR2 from the germline V gene are SNHLY and FYNNEI. This CDR3 is built from 14 residues. V was shortened by 7 bases and J by 5 bases, with 17 bases between the two germline ends. CDR3 nucleotides: TGTGCCAGCAATAGGGACGGACCAGACGAGACCCAGTACTTC. Residues: CASNRDGPDETQYF.

The chain couples TRBV2 to TRBJ1-1, with TRBD1 identical over 7 bases. This CDR3 region has 14 residues. Losses at the gene ends were 7 bases for V and 0 bases for J; bases not matched to a gene: 5. CDR1 is SNHLY, CDR2 FYNNEI, per germline. The DNA for the CDR3 is TGTGCCAGCACTGGGACAGCCGTGAACACTGAAGCTTTCTTT. It is translated as CASTGTAVNTEAFF.

This chain uses TRBV6-2 or TRBV6-3 with TRBJ2-4; D is uncertain. V gave up 5 bases and J gave up 7 bases, with 9 bases separating them. From germline, CDR1 is MNHEY and CDR2 SVGEGT. This CDR3 contains 12 residues. The CDR3: CASSDGLNIQYF. As DNA, the CDR3 is TGTGCCAGCAGTGACGGGTTGAACATTCAGTACTTC.

The table lists this clonotype with a few counts. The chain recombines TRBV7-2 with TRBJ1-2, with a possible D match to TRBD1 (5 bases). The CDR3 spans 14 residues. Germline values: CDR1 SGHTA, CDR2 FQGNSA. V was trimmed by 6 bases and J by 6 bases, leaving 17 bases between them. CDR3 sequence reads: CASSSPFRVDGYTF. DNA of the CDR3: TGTGCCAGCAGTTCTCCGTTCAGGGTAGATGGCTACACCTTC.

The chain couples TRBV15 to TRBJ1-4; possible D gene TRBD1, 6 bases. V gave up 3 bases and J gave up 6 bases, with 14 bases separating them. The length of the CDR3 is 15 residues. CDR1 and CDR2 (germline): LNHNV, YYDKDF (reference sequence). The CDR3 nucleotides read TGTGCCACCAGCAGGCGACAGGAGTGGGATGAAAAACTGTTTTTT. Translated, it gives CATSRRQEWDEKLFF. The full variable domain, completed using reference TRBV15 and TRBJ1-4, is DAMVIQNPRYQVTQFGKPVTLSCSQTLNHNVMYWYQQKSSQAPKLLFHYYDKDFNNEADTPDNFQSRRPNTSFCFLDIRSPGLGDTAMYLCATSRRQEWDEKLFFGSGTQLSVL.

Here the CDR3 reads CASSIARADTGELFF. As DNA, the CDR3 is TGTGCCAGTAGTATAGCGAGGGCAGACACCGGGGAGCTGTTTTTT. V gene TRBV19 combines with J gene TRBJ2-2; D is possibly TRBD2 (5 bases). The germline V and J ends were trimmed by 1 base and 3 bases, with 9 bases remaining between them. CDR3 length: 15 amino acids. Germline assignment: CDR1 LNHDA and CDR2 SQIVND (reference sequence).

The rearrangement joins TRBV5-1 to TRBJ1-2, with D perhaps matching TRBD1 (5 bases). The CDR3 sequence is 16 residues long. V shed 4 bases and J shed 0 bases, with 16 bases lying between them. Germline V gives CDR1 SGHRS, CDR2 YFSETQ. The CDR3 here is CASSLRAGLTNYGYTF. CDR3 bases: TGCGCCAGCAGCCTCCGGGCAGGGCTGACTAACTATGGCTACACCTTC.